The clone carrying this TCR beta chain appeared a few times. After removal of 0 bases from V and 0 bases from J, the junction contained 8 bases not matched to a gene. Germline V gene sequence: CDR1 SQVTM, CDR2 ANQGSEA. The CDR3 contains 16 residues. Produced via immunoSEQ multiplex PCR; TCRdb's table is partial and in-frame only. The data hold some 72,000 clones, with around 88% observed a single time. The source of the sample is a study of blood T cell repertoires in COVID-19. About the research overall: PBMCs, B-cell-depleted T cells, or T cells were the source of the cDNA or gDNA that made up the material.

This receptor was taken from a man in his 60s with acute or convalescent COVID-19. The rearrangement links TRBV29-1 to TRBJ2-7; 7 nucleotides match TRBD2. The sample consisted of peripheral blood. CDR3 amino acids: CSVEDPAREGSYEQYF. Here the CDR3 DNA reads TGCAGCGTTGAAGATCCGGCCAGGGAGGGCTCCTACGAGCAGTACTTC.